The rows below give T cell receptor beta chains drawn from one sample of a study of shared clonotypes between healthy human individuals. Sequenced by immunoSEQ multiplex PCR; TCRdb stores in-frame clones only, minus some. The sample includes nearly 1,000,000 clones, approximately 76% of them seen just once. The sample comprised memory CD4+ T cells sorted from blood. The receptors were gathered from a man aged 18 to 29 in good health. Both conserved end residues are part of each CDR3. A D gene is named only where the DNA matches it firmly.

TRBD1	TRBV9	TRBJ1-4	CASSTGVGRAKEKLFF
TRBD2	TRBV28	TRBJ2-5	CASRTVAGGPRETQYF
.	TRBV4-3	TRBJ2-5	CASSQETRTPQYF
.	TRBV20-1	TRBJ2-7	CSAKGVYEQYF
TRBD2	TRBV28	TRBJ2-3	CASLEHRGGSDTQYF
.	TRBV5-1	TRBJ2-2	CASSLRATGTGELFF
.	TRBV11-3	TRBJ2-1	CASSPDNSYNEQFF
.	TRBV28	TRBJ1-3	CASSPHRDPSSGNTIYF
.	TRBV28	TRBJ2-6	CASRSPTGGANVLTF
TRBD1	TRBV29-1	TRBJ2-4	CSARDRIAKNIQYF
.	TRBV6-1	TRBJ2-5	CASSELGETQYF
.	TRBV7-2	TRBJ2-2	CASRPSRVEVGELFF
.	TRBV7-2	TRBJ2-7	CASSAGTTGPYEQYF
TRBD2	TRBV5-6	TRBJ2-2	CASSLTSGKNTGELFF
.	TRBV28	TRBJ1-4	CASRKWGLENEKLFF
.	TRBV10-3	TRBJ1-2	CASTPGTGNYGYTF
TRBD2	TRBV7-2	TRBJ2-7	CASSLSHPASGSLVQYF
.	TRBV5-1	TRBJ2-7	CASSLSSYEQYF
.	TRBV18	TRBJ2-5	CASSWREETQYF
.	TRBV27	TRBJ2-3	CASSTDREGGRADTQYF
.	TRBV10-2	TRBJ2-3	CASTMTNPSTDTQYF
.	TRBV18	TRBJ2-6	CASSRGGGGANVLTF
.	TRBV18	TRBJ1-4	CASSPAQAYEKLFF
TRBD2	TRBV6-6	TRBJ2-2	CASSYSQAGITGELFF
.	TRBV11-2	TRBJ1-3	CASSGLGFSSGNTIYF
TRBD1	TRBV5-4	TRBJ2-3	CASSLVGTGRNTQYF
.	TRBV29-1	TRBJ2-3	CSVRAGYSTDTQYF
.	TRBV10-1	TRBJ2-5	CASSATLKETQYF
.	TRBV5-4	TRBJ1-6	CASSLAEKSGSPLHF
TRBD1	TRBV7-2	TRBJ2-5	CASSLRPGTVGETQYF
TRBD1	TRBV2	TRBJ1-5	CASRPGQGTYQPQHF
.	TRBV4-1	TRBJ1-1	CASSQDRGNTEAFF
.	TRBV5-4	TRBJ2-1	CASSLGQAEYNEQFF
TRBD2	TRBV27	TRBJ2-1	CASRRLLAGDSYNEQFF
TRBD2	TRBV5-1	TRBJ2-1	CASSTGLAGAFNEQFF
.	TRBV5-6	TRBJ2-3	CASSRGQLITDTQYF
.	TRBV5-6	TRBJ1-3	CASSRKDRSSGNTIYF
.	TRBV10-3	TRBJ1-5	CAISRDGLYNQPQHF
.	TRBV18	TRBJ1-1	CASSPQLNTEAFF
.	TRBV5-1	TRBJ2-1	CASSLEGRLYNEQFF
TRBD1	TRBV29-1	TRBJ1-1	CSVGPDRGRGTTEAFF
.	TRBV10-2	TRBJ1-6	CASRQQGGVNSPLHF
TRBD2	TRBV6-1	TRBJ2-1	CASRGWSGGNEQFF
TRBD1	TRBV11-2	TRBJ2-7	CASSSTGGAGLYEQYF
.	TRBV25-1	TRBJ1-6	CASSPHRGEGSPLHF
.	TRBV9	TRBJ2-7	CASSENPDSYEQYF
TRBD2	TRBV7-2	TRBJ2-1	CASSSRGSAGERYNEQFF
.	TRBV7-9	TRBJ2-2	CASSPPPNTGELFF
.	TRBV4-3	TRBJ2-7	CASSQELRGAYEQYF